What follows is one T cell receptor (beta chain) and its context. This clonotype appeared a single time. The antigen it recognizes is unknown. No base quality information exists; no much larger clone differs at one position. Every donor was a healthy Caucasian. The library was produced with 5' RACE. Instrument used: Illumina HiSeq 2000. A universal primer binding site was introduced by template switching, and a unique molecular identifier was present in the final cDNA, enabling accurate counting of TCR cDNA molecules. Specific primers in the conserved constant-segment region were used to synthesize first-strand cDNA for the TCR alpha and beta chains. To control for contamination, every cDNA library carried two barcodes: a SMART-Mk sample barcode plus Illumina barcodes. TruSeq adapter sequences along with Illumina sample barcodes were introduced in two successive PCR steps. Sequencing of the TCR alpha and beta cDNA libraries was done on the Illumina HiSeq platform using custom primers. The original pipeline was this. Raw reads were processed with MiGEC to extract unique molecular identifiers, and MiXCR was used to determine CDR3 positions. For each individual, recombination models were inferred using an EM algorithm with the repgenHMM and IGoR tools. Shared clonotype analysis was performed with the tcR package in R, normalizing sharing by the product of cloneset sizes. To study raw recombination without the effects of thymic and clonal selection, out-of-frame nonproductive sequences were analyzed. In TCRdb, the public reads were trimmed at Q25 with fastp and aligned with MiXCR, with productive beta chains retained. Each entry is one CDR3 protein sequence, shown with its most common DNA and genes. The V and J calls shown here were made by TCRdb, not taken from the authors' results. The sample contains some 1,700,000 distinct CDR3 sequences, roughly a third of them found a single time. Less than 0.35% of the sample lies in the top ten.

This sample stems from a study of identical twins (dated by TCRdb to 2016 to 2017). Regarding the study in general: TCR alpha and beta repertoires from monozygotic twins, unrelated adults of various ages and cord blood were deep-sequenced to test whether fetal clonotypes persist. Replicate twin experiments were performed at different times using different library preparation protocols to rule out contamination.

General findings and caveats noted by the study authors: Invariant T cells such as MAIT and iNKT could partly confound zero-insertion analyses, although diverse VJ usage argued against such confounding for most clonotypes. Compared with coincidental sharing between unrelated individuals, an excess of low generation-probability sequences was observed among out-of-frame TCR alpha sequences shared between twins. Fewer insertions were carried by abundant cord blood beta clonotypes, a similar but weaker trend appeared in young adult naive repertoires, and no such trend appeared in memory repertoires. Out-of-frame TCR alpha sharing in monozygotic twins was systematically underestimated by recombination models, whereas sharing between unrelated individuals was in agreement with the recombination models. Because the same donors could not be followed over many years, the conclusions depended on cross-sectional statistical analysis. A weaker excess of twin sharing was found in beta out-of-frame sequences because the signal-to-noise ratio was lowered by fewer shared sequences.

Counted from cysteine to phenylalanine, this CDR3 has 18 amino acids. The entry retains the CDR3 DNA only, 54 bases that are in frame from base 1. The germline V gene encodes CDR1 SGHDT and CDR2 YYEEEE. Here the chain combines TRBV5-6 and TRBJ2-7; the D gene could be either TRBD1 or TRBD2, each agreeing at 5 bases. TRBJ2-4 matches the DNA end more closely, so the J call is doubtful. Sequencing was done on a sample of cord blood. This TCR came from a newborn girl in good health. The CDR3 region reads CASSLVRTGPLAKNIQYF. Read as DNA, the sequence is TGTGCCAGCAGCTTGGTCAGGACGGGACCCTTAGCCAAAAACATTCAGTACTTC.